This T cell receptor (beta chain) emerged from a study of cytomegalovirus exposure and HLA in healthy donors. Regarding the study as a whole: A later analysis reportedly found fewer N-insertions in an Asian-associated ancestry cluster than the roughly 670-donor mean. In vitro assays verified that three CMV-associated chains recognized CMV antigens specifically. A list of around 160 TCR beta chains associated with cytomegalovirus was given.

Of note for this clone: Antigen unknown.

60 Vbeta and 13 Jbeta primers were used in PCR. The repertoire was sequenced with immunoSEQ multiplex PCR; TCRdb's copy has only in-frame clones and lacks some. The sample has 150,000 to 200,000 clones; around 75% are singletons. The origin of this receptor is a woman between 50 and 59 years old in good health and CMV-seronegative. Material for sequencing was PBMCs.

The CDR3 nucleotides read TGTGCCAGCAGTTTATCGGACAGGGGTGAGACCCAGTACTTC. This gives the protein CASSLSDRGETQYF. V gene TRBV27 combines with J gene TRBJ2-5; TRBD1 agrees at 9 bases. Trimming removed 0 bases from V and 5 bases from J; junction bases left unmatched: 1. Germline loops: CDR1 MNHEY, CDR2 SMNVEV (reference sequence). The CDR3 covers 14 residues.